One sample yielded the 20 T cell receptor beta chains listed below, sequenced in a study of T cell responses to AZD1222 COVID-19 vaccine. The method was immunoSEQ multiplex PCR; TCRdb's version includes in-frame clones alone and lacks a portion of them. The sample consists of 98,000 or so clones, about nine tenths of them appearing once. This specimen was peripheral blood, taken on day 0 of MenACWY control vaccination. These TCRs come from an adult in good health.

This chain links TRBV24-1 with TRBJ1-1; D call uncertain. Trimming removed 7 bases from V and 2 bases from J, with 4 bases in between. This CDR3 comprises 11 residues. Germline V gene lookup returns CDR1 KGHDR and CDR2 SFDVKD. The CDR3 loop reads CATRGNTEAFF. CDR3 DNA sequence: TGTGCCACCAGGGGTAACACTGAAGCTTTCTTT.

In DNA, the CDR3 is TGCGCCAGCAGCTTGGCCCCCCTCTACGAGCAGTACTTC. Translation: CASSLAPLYEQYF. The V gene is TRBV5-1, the J gene TRBJ2-7; no definite D call. The germline V and J ends were trimmed by 0 bases and 3 bases, with 7 bases remaining between them. The CDR3 is 13 amino acids. From germline, CDR1 is SGHRS and CDR2 YFSETQ.

The chain carries TRBV30 and TRBJ1-2, with a possible D match to TRBD1 (5 bases). V lost 4 bases and J lost 5, with 14 bases in between. This CDR3 contains 13 residues. Germline lookup yields CDR1 GTSNPN and CDR2 SVGIG (reference sequence). Here the CDR3 reads CAWNLGVSYGYTF. Written as DNA, the CDR3 is TGTGCCTGGAACCTGGGGGTTTCGTATGGCTACACCTTC.

The chain combines TRBV19 with TRBJ1-5; maybe TRBD1 (5 bases). Germline V gene data show CDR1 as LNHDA and CDR2 as SQIVND (reference sequence). The CDR3 totals 14 residues. V was cut by 6 bases and J by 6 bases, with 15 bases left in between. This CDR3 is CASRPRGGTQPQHF. The DNA for the CDR3 is TGTGCCAGTAGGCCTAGGGGTGGAACTCAGCCCCAGCATTTT.

The chain has TRBV30 and TRBJ2-7; D gene unclear. Between the trimmed V and J ends, which lost 3 bases and 3 bases, there was a span of 9 bases. The CDR3 spans 12 residues. The germline CDR1 and CDR2 sequences are GTSNPN and SVGIG (reference sequence). CDR3 residues: CAWSVSFYEQYF. The DNA for the CDR3 is TGTGCCTGGAGCGTTTCCTTCTACGAGCAGTACTTC.

The V and J genes are TRBV2 and TRBJ2-3; TRBD2 is a possible D gene (7 bases). The CDR3 loop spans 20 amino acids. Trimming pared 3 bases from V and 0 bases from J, leaving 25 bases between. From germline, CDR1 is SNHLY and CDR2 FYNNEI. CDR3 amino acids: CASSDPVWGGARASTDTQYF. For the CDR3, the DNA is TGTGCCAGCAGTGACCCCGTTTGGGGGGGGGCCCGTGCTAGCACAGATACGCAGTATTTT.

The rearrangement uses TRBV24-1 and TRBJ2-7, with no clear D. V was clipped by 4 bases and J by 3 bases, with 6 bases between them. The germline CDR1 and CDR2 sequences are KGHDR and SFDVKD. The CDR3 contains 12 residues. CDR3 nucleotide sequence: TGTGCCACCAGTGAGACGGACTACGAGCAGTACTTC. Amino acid sequence: CATSETDYEQYF.

The rearrangement joins TRBV2 to TRBJ2-1; 11 nucleotides agree with TRBD1. The ends lost 6 bases at V and 5 bases at J; junction bases unmatched: 12. Germline assignment: CDR1 SNHLY and CDR2 FYNNEI. The CDR3 runs to 17 residues. CDR3 DNA: TGTGCCAGCAGAGACTTTGGAGGGACAGGGGGAAACAATGAGCAGTTCTTC. This encodes CASRDFGGTGGNNEQFF.

The CDR3 region is CASSQVGTGGNTIYF. CDR3 DNA sequence: TGTGCCAGCAGCCAAGTGGGTACGGGAGGAAACACCATATATTTT. The V call is TRBV14, the J call TRBJ1-3; D call uncertain. The CDR3 sequence is 15 residues long. V lost 1 base, J lost 4 bases, and 11 bases lay in between. Germline V lookup: CDR1 SGHDN, CDR2 FVKESK. The variable domain in full, with the rest retrieved from reference TRBV14 and TRBJ1-3, is EAGVTQFPSHSVIEKGQTVTLRCDPISGHDNLYWYRRVMGKEIKFLLHFVKESKQDESGMPNNRFLAERTGGTYSTLKVQPAELEDSGVYFCASSQVGTGGNTIYFGEGSWLTVV.

Concerning this clone itself: A read error may produce the germline difference seen at one junction end. This chain uses TRBV5-6 with TRBJ2-6; D is perhaps TRBD2 (5 bases). The CDR3 has 15 residues. Germline CDR1 and CDR2: SGHDT and YYEEEE. The CDR3 region is CAGSLGVSGANVLTF. As DNA, the CDR3 is TGTGCCGGCAGCTTGGGAGTCTCTGGGGCCAACGTCCTGACTTTC.

This clone was detected only once. The chain combines TRBV7-9 with TRBJ1-1; D is ambiguous. The CDR3 consists of 12 residues. V was cut by 5 bases and J by 0 bases, with 4 bases left in between. Germline V gene lookup returns CDR1 SEHNR and CDR2 FQNEAQ (reference sequence). CDR3 amino acids: CASSTVNTEAFF. The CDR3 nucleotides read TGTGCCAGCAGCACCGTGAACACTGAAGCTTTCTTT.

The chain has TRBV11-2 and TRBJ1-6; D call uncertain. The CDR3 spans 15 residues. The V end lost 1 base, the J end lost 7 bases, and 11 bases lay between the germline ends. Germline loops: CDR1 SGHAT, CDR2 FQNNGV. CDR3 region: CASSLARTGNSPLHF. CDR3 in DNA: TGTGCCAGCAGCTTAGCGAGGACGGGGAATTCACCCCTCCACTTT.

The V call is TRBV5-1, the J call TRBJ2-3, with D possibly called TRBD1 or TRBD2 (5 bases each). This CDR3 has 14 residues. Germline CDR1 is SGHRS and CDR2 is YFSETQ. Trimming took off 3 bases at V and 4 bases at J, with 12 bases between the two ends. CDR3 sequence (DNA): TGCGCCAGCAGCTCCTGGGGGAGTGCAGATACGCAGTATTTT. Amino acids: CASSSWGSADTQYF. Full variable domain (remainder filled in from reference TRBV5-1 and TRBJ2-3): KAGVTQTPRYLIKTRGQQVTLSCSPISGHRSVSWYQQTPGQGLQFLFEYFSETQRNKGNFPGRFSGRQFSNSRSEMNVSTLELGDSALYLCASSSWGSADTQYFGPGTRLTVL.

J is TRBJ1-3 and V is TRBV12-2. TRBV12-2 is recorded as a pseudogene. This CDR3 has 17 residues. The CDR3 spells CASRLARLSFSGNTIYF. The CDR3 DNA is TGTGCAAGTCGCTTAGCGCGATTGAGTTTCTCTGGAAACACCATATATTTT.

The chain couples TRBV2 to TRBJ2-7; tentative D call: TRBD2 (5 bases). The CDR3 is made up of 12 amino acids. Germline values: CDR1 SNHLY, CDR2 FYNNEI. With 6 bases removed from V and 5 bases from J, the gap between germline ends came to 11 bases. The CDR3 DNA reads as TGTGCCAGCAGGATATTACTAGACGAGCAGTACTTC. Translating gives CASRILLDEQYF.

This sequence joins TRBV7-6 and TRBJ2-2, with 7 bases lining up with TRBD2. The CDR3 has 16 residues. Trimming cost V 2 bases and J 2 bases; bases outside gene matches: 5. Germline V lookup: CDR1 SGHVS, CDR2 FNYEAQ. The CDR3 spells CASSLFSGGNTGELFF. In nucleotides, the CDR3 is TGTGCCAGCAGCTTATTCTCGGGGGGTAACACCGGGGAGCTGTTTTTT.

This chain links TRBV12-3 or TRBV12-4 with TRBJ2-1, with a weak D call TRBD1 (6 bases). The CDR3 spans 13 residues. The V gene lost 6 bases and the J gene lost 2 bases, with 8 bases spanning the gap. The CDR3 loop is CASRRTAYNEQFF. The CDR3 nucleotides read TGTGCCAGCAGACGGACAGCCTACAATGAGCAGTTCTTC.

The rearrangement joins TRBV4-3 to TRBJ2-2, with TRBD1 identical over 10 bases. Germline trimming cut 3 bases from V and 7 bases from J; bases unmatched to any gene: 5. Germline V gives CDR1 LGHNA, CDR2 YSLEER. This CDR3 has 15 amino acids. The DNA of the CDR3 is TGCGCCAGCAGCCAGAGGGACAGGGGTCACGGGGAGCTGTTTTTT. This encodes CASSQRDRGHGELFF.

The chain is built from TRBV19 and TRBJ2-2; 7 nucleotides match TRBD2. The CDR3 contains 15 residues. Germline CDR1 is LNHDA and CDR2 is SQIVND (reference sequence). V shed 10 bases, J shed 1 base, and the junction held 9 bases outside the gene matches. CDR3 sequence reads: CATRGVAGNTGELFF. As DNA, the CDR3 is TGTGCCACCCGGGGGGTAGCGGGGAACACCGGGGAGCTGTTTTTT.

The rearrangement uses TRBV30 and TRBJ2-1, with TRBD1 matching 8 bases. Germline values: CDR1 GTSNPN, CDR2 SVGIG (reference sequence). J was trimmed by 7 bases and V by 5 bases; bases with no gene match: 4. The CDR3 has 12 amino acids. Here the CDR3 reads CAWSGGGNEQFF. The CDR3 nucleotides read TGTGCCTGGTCAGGGGGCGGTAATGAGCAGTTCTTC.